The 9 T cell receptor beta chains below come from one sample, sequenced in a study of OX40 agonist ivuxolimab in advanced cancers. TCRdb's table, derived via immunoSEQ multiplex PCR, lists solely in-frame clones and lacks some. There are tens of thousands of clones in the sample; around 80% occur only once, and about 2.4% lies in the top ten. The sequencing used CD4+ or CD8+ T cells sorted from blood, collected in a trial of the OX40 agonist ivuxolimab. All receptors derive from an adult with an advanced solid tumor such as melanoma, head and neck, liver or kidney cancer.

There are a few counts of this clone. V is TRBV2 and J is TRBJ1-1; maybe TRBD1 (5 bases). The V end lost 5 bases, the J end lost 10 bases, and 17 bases lay between the germline ends. Per germline, CDR1 SNHLY and CDR2 FYNNEI. There are 13 residues in the CDR3. CDR3 region: CASSSEGFRVAFF. DNA of the CDR3: TGTGCCAGCAGTTCGGAGGGGTTCAGGGTAGCTTTCTTT.

The chain carries TRBV7-2 and TRBJ2-3, with TRBD2 as a possible D gene (6 bases). The CDR3 is 16 residues long. Germline CDR1 SGHTA, CDR2 FQGNSA. Trimming took 5 bases from V and 4 from J, leaving 19 bases between them. CDR3 amino acids: CASSPRLAEVADTQYF. CDR3 coding DNA: TGTGCCAGCAGCCCCCGTTTAGCGGAGGTAGCAGATACGCAGTATTTT.

This clone was seen a handful of times. The chain is built from TRBV19 and TRBJ2-3, with D possibly TRBD2 on 6 matching bases. The ends were cut back, 4 bases at V and 4 bases at J, with 9 bases in the middle. The CDR3 extends over 13 amino acids. Germline loops: CDR1 LNHDA, CDR2 SQIVND (reference sequence). CDR3 sequence reads: CASSKRRADTQYF. The CDR3 DNA is TGTGCCAGTAGTAAGAGGAGGGCAGATACGCAGTATTTT.

The rearrangement joins TRBV4-1 to TRBJ2-4; 11 nucleotides agree with TRBD1. Germline CDR1 is MGHRA and CDR2 is YSYEKL. The CDR3 contains 16 residues. With V trimmed by 1 base and J by 7 bases, 6 bases remained unmatched. The CDR3: CASSQGPGTGGNIQYF. CDR3 nucleotide sequence: TGCGCCAGCAGCCAAGGTCCCGGGACAGGGGGGAACATTCAGTACTTC.

Note on this clone: Distinct nucleotide sequences in the sample also encode this CDR3. The chain carries TRBV7-2 and TRBJ2-5; D unresolved. Germline CDR1 is SGHTA and CDR2 is FQGNSA. Between the trimmed V and J ends, which lost 4 bases and 3 bases, there was a span of 3 bases. This CDR3 comprises 11 residues. CDR3 protein: CASSSKETQYF. The CDR3 nucleotides are TGTGCCAGCAGCTCCAAAGAGACCCAGTACTTC.

The J gene is TRBJ2-7, the V gene TRBV9; D uncertain. The CDR3 consists of 14 residues. V lost 0 bases to trimming and J lost 6 bases, with 13 bases between them. CDR1 SGDLS and CDR2 YYNGEE come from the germline V gene. Here the CDR3 DNA reads TGTGCCAGCAGCGTAGCCACAACCTCAGCCGAGCAGTACTTC. Translating gives CASSVATTSAEQYF.

This chain uses TRBV14 with TRBJ2-5; perhaps TRBD2 as D (6 bases). The germline V gene has CDR1 SGHDN and CDR2 FVKESK. Trimming took off 0 bases at V and 5 bases at J, with 13 bases between the two ends. This CDR3 has 15 amino acids. The CDR3 region has the DNA TGTGCCAGCAGCCAAGACTTGACGGGGAGGGAGACCCAGTACTTC. Translated, it gives CASSQDLTGRETQYF.

The rearrangement links TRBV19 to TRBJ1-5; 9 bases map to TRBD1. Germline V gene sequence: CDR1 LNHDA, CDR2 SQIVND (reference sequence). CDR3 size: 15 residues. V was clipped by 7 bases and J by 5 bases; unmatched bases: 9. The CDR3 spells CASTQGGQGYQPQHF. CDR3 coding DNA: TGTGCCAGTACCCAGGGGGGACAGGGATATCAGCCCCAGCATTTT.

This chain uses TRBV5-4 with TRBJ2-5, with no clear D. Trimming pared 0 bases from V and 3 bases from J, leaving 9 bases between. The germline V gene has CDR1 SGHNT and CDR2 YYREEE (reference sequence). The CDR3 consists of 14 residues. The CDR3 reads CASSLAREEETQYF. The CDR3 nucleotides are TGTGCCAGCAGCTTGGCCAGAGAAGAAGAGACCCAGTACTTC.